This T cell receptor (beta chain) originates from a study of blood T cell repertoires in COVID-19. Trimming took 4 bases from V and 4 from J; bases not matched to a gene: 11. The CDR3 is 16 amino acids. Germline CDR1 reads SGHVS; CDR2 reads FQNEAQ. Profiling relied on immunoSEQ multiplex PCR, and the TCRdb table lists in-frame clones only, not all of them. The table shows approximately 280,000 clones, with around 89% occurring only once. This chain links TRBV7-8 with TRBJ2-5, with 8 bases identical to TRBD1. The receptor was derived from a man between 35 and 55 years old with acute or convalescent COVID-19. Sample: peripheral blood. CDR3 region: CASSSTTGDGVETQYF. DNA of the CDR3: TGTGCCAGCAGCTCGACGACAGGGGACGGAGTAGAGACCCAGTACTTC.